Presented here are 13 T cell receptor beta chains from one specimen sequenced in a study of blood T cell repertoires in COVID-19. Measured with immunoSEQ multiplex PCR; TCRdb has only the in-frame clones, and not every one. Here the sample spans some 270,000 clones, approximately 84% being singletons. Sequenced: PBMCs or T cells enriched from blood (not recorded which). The receptor set was obtained from a woman aged 45 to 65 who had been exposed to COVID-19.

On this clone itself: At one end the junction does not follow the germline gene, possibly because of a read error. The chain combines TRBV11-2 with TRBJ2-5, with D possibly being TRBD1 (6 bases). Germline V CDR1 and CDR2: SGHAT, FQNNGV. The length of the CDR3 is 14 residues. The CDR3 protein is CASRLEDRKETQYF. In DNA form, the CDR3 reads TGTGCCAGCAGATTAGAGGACAGAAAAGAGACCCAGTACTTC. The complete variable domain, with remaining parts taken from reference TRBV11-2 and TRBJ2-5, reads EAGVAQSPRYKIIEKRQSVAFWCNPISGHATLYWYQQILGQGPKLLIQFQNNGVVDDSQLPKDRFSAERLKGVDSTLKIQPAKLEDSAVYLCASRLEDRKETQYFGPGTRLLVL.

This clone was counted a single time. The rearrangement joins TRBV7-9 to TRBJ2-3, with 7 bases that match TRBD1. The germline gives CDR1 SEHNR, CDR2 FQNEAQ (reference sequence). This CDR3 has 15 amino acids. V was pared by 8 bases and J by 0 bases, with 8 bases of the junction left unmatched. The CDR3 is CASSDGTASTDTQYF. The DNA of the CDR3 is TGTGCCAGCTCTGACGGGACAGCAAGCACAGATACGCAGTATTTT.

J is TRBJ1-2 and V is TRBV29-1; a possible D gene is TRBD1 (5 bases). The germline V and J ends were trimmed by 4 bases and 8 bases, with 23 bases remaining between them. The CDR3 has 15 residues. Germline values: CDR1 SQVTM, CDR2 ANQGSEA. CDR3 coding DNA: TGCAGCGTTGGGGGTAGTTTTGCGCTCGCAGGGGGCTACACCTTC. Encoded protein: CSVGGSFALAGGYTF. The full variable domain, completed using reference TRBV29-1 and TRBJ1-2, is SAVISQKPSRDICQRGTSLTIQCQVDSQVTMMFWYRQQPGQSLTLIATANQGSEATYESGFVIDKFPISRPNLTFSTLTVSNMSPEDSSIYLCSVGGSFALAGGYTFGSGTRLTVV.

The CDR3 protein is CASRPGQIYEQYF. Here the CDR3 DNA reads TGTGCCAGCCGACCGGGACAAATATACGAGCAGTACTTC. The V call is TRBV7-2, the J call TRBJ2-7; D is perhaps TRBD1 (6 bases). V gave up 8 bases and J gave up 4 bases, with 15 bases separating them. Per the germline V gene, CDR1 is SGHTA and CDR2 is FQGNSA. There are 13 residues in the CDR3. Filled out from reference TRBV7-2 and TRBJ2-7, the complete variable domain reads GAGVSQSPSNKVTEKGKDVELRCDPISGHTALYWYRQSLGQGLEFLIYFQGNSAPDKSGLPSDRFSAERTGGSVSTLTIQRTQQEDSAVYLCASRPGQIYEQYFGPGTRLTVT.

The chain links TRBV5-5 to TRBJ1-6, with D possibly being TRBD1 (5 bases). Germline V gives CDR1 SGHKS, CDR2 YYEKEE (reference sequence). This CDR3 region has 14 residues. Trimming shortened V by 1 base and J by 8 bases, and 10 bases separated the two germline ends. CDR3 coding DNA: TGTGCCAGCAGCTTGAAGGGCAGGGATTCACCCCTCCACTTT. Translating it yields CASSLKGRDSPLHF.

The V call is TRBV6-5, the J call TRBJ2-2; D remains unclear. This CDR3 is built from 15 residues. In germline, CDR1 is MNHEY, CDR2 SVGAGI. V gave up 2 bases and J gave up 4 bases, with 11 bases separating them. CDR3 in DNA: TGTGCCAGCAGTTACGGCCAACCGGGCACCGGGGAGCTGTTTTTT. Its protein is CASSYGQPGTGELFF.

The gene calls are TRBV21-1 and TRBJ2-3; TRBD2 was called by the table and not checked on the DNA. TRBV21-1 is deemed a pseudogene. The CDR3 sequence is 15 residues long. CDR3 nucleotide sequence: TGTGCCAGCAGCGCCCCCGGATCACCCGGAGAGACGCAGTATTTT. This codes for CASSAPGSPGETQYF.

This sequence joins TRBV19 and TRBJ1-1; the D is unclear. Trimming removed 6 bases from V and 2 bases from J, with 10 bases in between. This CDR3 spans 13 amino acids. Germline V lookup: CDR1 LNHDA, CDR2 SQIVND (reference sequence). Here the CDR3 reads CASSGLFNTEAFF. CDR3 DNA: TGTGCCAGTAGCGGACTGTTTAACACTGAAGCTTTCTTT.

The V and J genes are TRBV3-1 (or the pseudogene TRBV3-2) and TRBJ1-3; D remains ambiguous. The germline V and J ends were trimmed by 1 base and 0 bases, with 13 bases remaining between them. This CDR3 region has 17 residues. CDR1 is LGHDT, CDR2 YNNKEL, per germline (reference sequence). This CDR3 is CASSQAPRGISGNTIYF. The CDR3 DNA follows: TGTGCCAGCAGCCAAGCCCCTCGAGGAATCTCTGGAAACACCATATATTTT.

The chain links TRBV6-1 to TRBJ1-5; 10 positions agree with TRBD1. Trimming took 3 bases from V and 4 from J; bases not matched to a gene: 3. Germline CDR1 MNHNS, CDR2 SASEGT. This CDR3 comprises 15 residues. The CDR3 region has the DNA TGTGCCAGCAGTGACCGGGACAGGGGAAATCAGCCCCAGCATTTT. This translates into CASSDRDRGNQPQHF.

This chain connects TRBV7-9 to TRBJ1-2; the D is unclear. V was shortened by 2 bases and J by 0 bases, with 13 bases between the two germline ends. The CDR3 is 16 residues long. The germline V gene encodes CDR1 SEHNR and CDR2 FQNEAQ (reference sequence). The DNA of the CDR3 is TGTGCCAGCAGCTTAATTGGACTGGCTACTAACTATGGCTACACCTTC. It yields the protein CASSLIGLATNYGYTF.

CDR3 sequence (DNA): TGTGCCACCAGTGATTTTTCTATTAACACCGGGGAGCTGTTTTTT. This sequence encodes CATSDFSINTGELFF. The J gene is TRBJ2-2, the V gene TRBV24-1; no definite D call. The V gene lost 1 base and the J gene lost 2 bases, with 7 bases spanning the gap. Germline values: CDR1 KGHDR, CDR2 SFDVKD. The CDR3 has 15 residues.

This chain uses TRBV6-1 with TRBJ1-4; D is possibly TRBD1 (6 bases). Trimming removed 3 bases from V and 7 bases from J, with 12 bases in between. Germline V lookup: CDR1 MNHNS, CDR2 SASEGT. The CDR3 contains 14 residues. CDR3 nucleotides: TGTGCCAGCAGTGATTGGGGGCTTGGTGAAAAACTGTTTTTT. This codes for CASSDWGLGEKLFF.